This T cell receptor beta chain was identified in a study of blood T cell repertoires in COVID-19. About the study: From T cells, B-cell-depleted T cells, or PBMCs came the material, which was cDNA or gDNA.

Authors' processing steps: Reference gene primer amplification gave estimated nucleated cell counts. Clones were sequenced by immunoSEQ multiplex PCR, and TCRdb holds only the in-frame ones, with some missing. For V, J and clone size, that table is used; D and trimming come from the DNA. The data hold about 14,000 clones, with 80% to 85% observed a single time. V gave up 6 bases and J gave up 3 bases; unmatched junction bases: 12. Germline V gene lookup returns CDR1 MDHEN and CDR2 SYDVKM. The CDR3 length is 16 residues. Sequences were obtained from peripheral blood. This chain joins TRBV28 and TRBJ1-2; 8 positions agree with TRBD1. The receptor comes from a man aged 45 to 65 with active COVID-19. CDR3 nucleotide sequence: TGTGCCAGCAGCCCACTGGACAGGGCAAAACACTATGGCTACACCTTC. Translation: CASSPLDRAKHYGYTF.